This TCR beta chain was profiled in a study of blood T cells in healthy people across ages. There are a few counts of this clonotype. Extractions gave at least 6 micrograms of total RNA per sample. V lost 1 base and J 2 bases, leaving 15 bases between the germline ends. Germline CDR1 DFQATT, CDR2 SNEGSKA (reference sequence). The CDR3 extends over 15 amino acids. PCR was performed a second time for about 7 to 12 cycles using a sample-barcoded 5' primer and a J-beta primer mix. Paired-end reads containing CDR3 totaled no fewer than 3 million for each sample. TCRdb re-analysed the 5' RACE reads in MiXCR, keeping a single row per CDR3 protein. The table has hundreds of thousands of distinct CDR3 sequences, approximately 60% seen once.

The chain is built from TRBV20-1 and TRBJ2-7; weak D call: TRBD1 (8 bases). The sample was blood. The clonotype originates from a man aged 35 to 55 in good health. This chain's CDR3 is CSARVLQGGPYEQYF. CDR3 in DNA: TGCAGTGCTAGAGTCCTACAGGGGGGGCCCTACGAGCAGTACTTC.